This is a list of T cell receptor beta chains from one sample in a study of blood T cell repertoires in COVID-19. Only in-frame clones appear in the TCRdb table, and some are missing; sequencing was by immunoSEQ multiplex PCR. Of some 52,000 clones listed, around 91% are singletons. The specimen sequenced was peripheral blood. The receptors were sampled from a human donor in a cohort sampled during active COVID-19. CDR3s include the opening cysteine and the closing phenylalanine or tryptophan. Fields, in order: CDR3 length, clone size, V gene, D gene, J gene, CDR3 protein, CDR3 DNA. A D gene is named only where the DNA matches it firmly. The size of a clone is reported for some rows only, either as once, few or many, or as a class for expanded clones.

cdr3_length: 15
clone_size: .
v_call: TRBV5-6
d_call: .
j_call: TRBJ2-3
cdr3_aa: CASSRDTPSTDTQYF
cdr3_nt: TGTGCCAGCAGCCGGGACACCCCTAGCACAGATACGCAGTATTTT

cdr3_length: 16
clone_size: few
v_call: TRBV7-9
d_call: TRBD2
j_call: TRBJ2-3
cdr3_aa: CASSPGLAGGIDTQYF
cdr3_nt: TGTGCCAGCAGCCCCGGACTAGCGGGAGGTATAGATACGCAGTATTTT

cdr3_length: 19
clone_size: .
v_call: TRBV28
d_call: TRBD2
j_call: TRBJ2-1
cdr3_aa: CASSTIRRFRTSGRNEQFF
cdr3_nt: TGTGCCAGCAGTACTATACGGCGTTTCAGGACTAGCGGGAGGAATGAGCAGTTCTTC

cdr3_length: 15
clone_size: .
v_call: TRBV3-1/TRBV3-2
d_call: TRBD1
j_call: TRBJ1-5
cdr3_aa: CASSPGQGARQPQHF
cdr3_nt: TGTGCCAGCAGCCCCGGACAGGGGGCTCGTCAGCCCCAGCATTTT

cdr3_length: 10
clone_size: once
v_call: TRBV20-1
d_call: .
j_call: TRBJ2-7
cdr3_aa: CSANNYEQYF
cdr3_nt: TGCAGTGCTAATAACTACGAGCAGTACTTC

cdr3_length: 13
clone_size: .
v_call: TRBV5-3
d_call: .
j_call: TRBJ2-2
cdr3_aa: CARSCRSGGELFF
cdr3_nt: TGTGCCAGAAGTTGTAGGTCGGGAGGGGAGCTGTTTTTT

cdr3_length: 17
clone_size: .
v_call: TRBV18
d_call: TRBD2
j_call: TRBJ2-3
cdr3_aa: CASSPPRLAGLIDTQYF
cdr3_nt: TGTGCCAGCTCACCACCCAGACTAGCGGGATTAATAGATACGCAGTATTTT

cdr3_length: 13
clone_size: .
v_call: TRBV30
d_call: .
j_call: TRBJ2-7
cdr3_aa: CAWRELSFYEQYF
cdr3_nt: TGTGCCTGGAGGGAGCTAAGTTTCTACGAGCAGTACTTC

cdr3_length: 13
clone_size: .
v_call: TRBV6-6
d_call: .
j_call: TRBJ1-3
cdr3_aa: CASRHTSGNTIYF
cdr3_nt: TGTGCCAGCAGGCACACATCTGGAAACACCATATATTTT

cdr3_length: 14
clone_size: once
v_call: TRBV2
d_call: TRBD1
j_call: TRBJ1-4
cdr3_aa: CASSWDRGREKLFF
cdr3_nt: TGTGCCAGCAGTTGGGACAGGGGGCGGGAAAAACTGTTTTTT

cdr3_length: 16
clone_size: .
v_call: TRBV5-1
d_call: TRBD1
j_call: TRBJ2-5
cdr3_aa: CASSLDAGGFWETQYF
cdr3_nt: TGCGCCAGCAGCTTGGATGCAGGGGGCTTCTGGGAGACCCAGTACTTC